This T cell receptor beta chain was identified in a study of CD8+ T cells in alopecia areata. Study overall: Patients in the treated group were given tofacitinib by mouth, 5 to 10 mg twice a day. General study findings and limits: Just one nonresponder means the tie between baseline CD8+ expansion and response stays uncertain. During tofacitinib treatment, many expanded lesional clones remained in scalp and blood.

In regard to this clone: The target antigen is unknown.

Germline CDR1 is SQVTM and CDR2 is ANQGSEA. This CDR3 region has 9 residues. Trimming left V 3 bases short and J 8 bases short, with 4 bases between. The treatment: oral pan-JAK inhibitor, 5-10 mg twice daily. Peripheral blood, together with lesional scalp punch biopsies, was collected from alopecia areata patients. Reverse transcription of extracted RNA yielded cDNA, which provided the sequencing template. Method: immunoSEQ multiplex PCR; TCRdb's copy keeps in-frame clones and lacks some. The sample holds 200,000 or so clones; 58% are singletons and the top ten take 5.5%. The sequencing here drew on CD4+ T cells sorted from blood, taken at week 24, from a patient treated with tofacitinib. The TCR sequence derives from a human donor with alopecia areata. The chain is built from TRBV29-1 and TRBJ1-2; D is unresolved. Here the CDR3 reads CSVDLGYTF. In DNA form, the CDR3 reads TGCAGCGTTGATTTAGGCTACACCTTC.